Listed here are 9 T cell receptor beta chains from one sample, sequenced in a study of read filtering for tumor transcriptome and immune sequencing. From 300 to 400 ng of RNA, a library with molecular barcoded alpha/delta and beta/gamma adaptors was made. TCRdb reprocessed the reads via MiXCR and lists one record per CDR3 protein. The sample carries more than 45,000 distinct CDR3 sequences, around an eighth recorded once. Material: a population of CD138-negative cells sorted from bone marrow. All receptors derive from a donor at least 40 years old with multiple myeloma.

This clonotype was seen repeatedly, ten times or more. This chain connects TRBV27 to TRBJ2-7; 8 bases fit TRBD2. V lost 4 bases to trimming and J lost 4 bases; unmatched junction nucleotides: 9. The CDR3 is made up of 15 amino acids. Germline V gives CDR1 MNHEY, CDR2 SMNVEV (reference sequence). In nucleotides, the CDR3 is TGTGCCAGCAGTTCCTCCACTAGCGGCAGATACGAGCAGTACTTC. Encoded protein: CASSSSTSGRYEQYF.

This clonotype was recorded at least ten times. V and J are TRBV7-9 and TRBJ2-4; 8 nucleotides match TRBD1. V lost 1 base to trimming and J lost 0 bases; unmatched junction nucleotides: 5. CDR1 and CDR2 from the germline V gene are SEHNR and FQNEAQ (reference sequence). The CDR3 covers 17 residues. Here the CDR3 reads CASSLVGDRIAKNIQYF. The CDR3, as DNA: TGTGCCAGCAGCTTAGTCGGGGACAGGATAGCCAAAAACATTCAGTACTTC.

This clonotype was recorded many times. The V call is TRBV29-1, the J call TRBJ1-1; D perhaps matches TRBD1 (5 bases). The germline V and J ends were trimmed by 7 bases and 8 bases, with 29 bases remaining between them. The CDR3 totals 16 residues. The germline V gene encodes CDR1 SQVTM and CDR2 ANQGSEA. The CDR3: CSDELGEGGESSEAFF. Written as DNA, the CDR3 is TGCAGCGACGAATTGGGGGAAGGAGGGGAAAGCTCGGAAGCTTTCTTT.

This clonotype was detected only a few times. This rearrangement joins TRBV7-9 to TRBJ2-6, with 9 bases lining up with TRBD1. J gave up 0 bases and V 4 bases, and 4 bases lay outside the gene matches. Germline V CDR1 and CDR2: SEHNR, FQNEAQ (reference sequence). CDR3 length: 17 residues. The CDR3 protein is CASSSGQGNSGANVLTF. The DNA of the CDR3 is TGTGCCAGCAGCTCGGGACAGGGCAACTCTGGGGCCAACGTCCTGACTTTC. Drawing the rest from reference TRBV7-9 and TRBJ2-6, the complete variable domain is DTGVSQNPRHKITKRGQNVTFRCDPISEHNRLYWYRQTLGQGPEFLTYFQNEAQLEKSRLLSDRFSAERPKGSFSTLEIQRTEQGDSAMYLCASSSGQGNSGANVLTFGAGSRLTVL.

This clonotype is medium-sized (0.01 to 0.1%) by share. This sequence joins TRBV7-9 and TRBJ1-5; no firm D call. This CDR3 is 14 amino acids long. Germline CDR1 is SEHNR and CDR2 is FQNEAQ (reference sequence). The V end lost 4 bases, the J end lost 5 bases, and 12 bases lay between the germline ends. CDR3 residues: CASSSLSGDQPQHF. For the CDR3, the DNA is TGTGCCAGCAGCTCTTTAAGTGGGGATCAGCCCCAGCATTTT.

This clonotype was observed at least ten times. This chain's CDR3 is CASSLRGADGELFF. The CDR3, as DNA: TGTGCCAGCAGCTTGAGAGGGGCGGACGGGGAGCTGTTTTTT. V gene TRBV5-8 combines with J gene TRBJ2-2; D may correspond to TRBD1 or TRBD2 (5 bases each). The length of the CDR3 is 14 residues. CDR1 and CDR2 from the germline V gene are SGHTS and YDEGEE. Deletions cut 1 base from V and 7 bases from J, with 11 bases between.

This clonotype was seen many times. The CDR3 nucleotides are TGCGCCAGCAGCTTTGAGGGGTCAGGGGAAAAACTGTTTTTT. Its translation: CASSFEGSGEKLFF. The rearrangement joins TRBV5-1 to TRBJ1-4; D may be TRBD1 (5 bases). CDR1 and CDR2 from the germline V gene are SGHRS and YFSETQ. This CDR3 region has 14 residues. The germline V and J ends were trimmed by 2 bases and 8 bases, with 13 bases remaining between them.

This clonotype was recorded many times. The chain recombines TRBV20-1 with TRBJ1-5, with D possibly TRBD1 on 6 matching bases. V was trimmed by 6 bases and J by 0 bases, leaving 9 bases between them. CDR1 and CDR2 (germline): DFQATT, SNEGSKA (reference sequence). CDR3 size: 13 residues. The CDR3 DNA sequence: TGCAGTGCGCCGACAGGTAGCAATCAGCCCCAGCATTTT. It yields the protein CSAPTGSNQPQHF.

This clonotype was seen repeatedly, ten times or more. The genes are TRBV4-1 and TRBJ2-6; D may be TRBD1 (5 bases). CDR1 is MGHRA and CDR2 is YSYEKL in the germline V gene. The CDR3 runs 19 residues. V shed 0 bases and J shed 4 bases, with 19 bases lying between them. In nucleotides, the CDR3 is TGCGCCAGCAGCCAAGATAAGGGGTTGTGGGCTCGGGGGGCCAACGTCCTGACTTTC. Its protein product is CASSQDKGLWARGANVLTF.